These 20 T cell receptor beta chains were all obtained from the same sample, sequenced in a study of blood T cell repertoires in COVID-19. Here immunoSEQ multiplex PCR was the method, and the copy in TCRdb shows in-frame clones only, minus some. The sample lists about 9,000 clones, 86% occurring once. The sample taken for sequencing was peripheral blood. Receptor source: a human donor in a cohort sampled during active COVID-19.

A word on this clone: This same CDR3 is encoded by further DNA sequences in the sample. The chain has TRBV4-3 and TRBJ1-3, with 8 bases aligning to TRBD1. The CDR3 length is 15 residues. In germline, CDR1 is LGHNA, CDR2 YSLEER. Losses at the gene ends were 1 base for V and 4 bases for J; bases not matched to a gene: 3. CDR3 loop: CASSQGTGRGNTIYF. The CDR3 DNA is TGCGCCAGCAGCCAAGGGACAGGGAGGGGAAACACCATATATTTT.

The chain carries TRBV19 and TRBJ1-2, with 7 bases that match TRBD1. Germline trimming cut 5 bases from V and 1 base from J; bases unmatched to any gene: 4. CDR3 length: 14 residues. CDR1 LNHDA and CDR2 SQIVND come from the germline V gene (reference sequence). The CDR3 region is CASSRQGSNYGYTF. CDR3 in DNA: TGTGCCAGTAGTCGACAGGGAAGTAACTATGGCTACACCTTC.

This rearrangement joins TRBV3-1 (or the pseudogene TRBV3-2) to TRBJ2-7; 11 bases fit TRBD2. J was trimmed by 4 bases and V by 4 bases; bases with no gene match: 3. This CDR3 comprises 14 residues. Per germline, CDR1 LGHDT and CDR2 YNNKEL (reference sequence). Written as DNA, the CDR3 is TGTGCCAGCAGCCTAGCGGGAGGGAGATACGAGCAGTACTTC. It encodes CASSLAGGRYEQYF.

This chain connects TRBV6-6 to TRBJ2-5; D may be TRBD2 (5 bases). The CDR3 totals 15 residues. The V and J ends lost 0 bases and 2 bases respectively, with 10 bases between them. Germline V gene data show CDR1 as MNHNY and CDR2 as SVGAGI (reference sequence). The CDR3: CASSYSIGGQETQYF. As DNA, the CDR3 is TGTGCCAGCAGTTACTCGATCGGAGGACAAGAGACCCAGTACTTC.

V gene TRBV18 combines with J gene TRBJ1-2, with D maybe TRBD1 (6 bases). Germline CDR1 is KGHSH and CDR2 is LQKENI. The CDR3 spans 16 residues. Trimming took 3 bases from V and 5 from J, leaving 19 bases between them. CDR3 bases: TGTGCCAGCTCACCCCCGCCCCAACAGGGAAGGTATGGCTACACCTTC. This translates into CASSPPPQQGRYGYTF.

V gene TRBV21-1 combines with J gene TRBJ2-1; the D call TRBD1 from the table was never checked on the DNA. TRBV21-1 is a pseudogene. The CDR3 spans 17 residues. The CDR3 spells CASSTSLTGGLHNEQFF. Written as DNA, the CDR3 is TGTGCCAGCAGTACCAGCCTGACAGGGGGCCTACACAATGAGCAGTTCTTC.

This clone was found a few times. The chain couples TRBV4-3 to TRBJ2-7; a weak D match, TRBD2 (6 bases). Trimming took 0 bases from V and 3 from J, leaving 12 bases between them. Per germline, CDR1 LGHNA and CDR2 YSLEER. This CDR3 has 15 residues. In DNA, the CDR3 is TGCGCCAGCAGCCAAGATCCGGGGACTTACTACGAGCAGTACTTC. Its translation is CASSQDPGTYYEQYF.

CDR3 nucleotide sequence: TGTGCCAGCAGTCAGAACACCGGGGAGCTGTTTTTT. This encodes CASSQNTGELFF. The chain links TRBV9 to TRBJ2-2; D remains ambiguous. The ends were cut back, 5 bases at V and 1 base at J, with 3 bases in the middle. Germline V lookup: CDR1 SGDLS, CDR2 YYNGEE. The CDR3 is 12 residues long.

The V gene is TRBV24-1, the J gene TRBJ1-5; the match to TRBD1 covers 10 bases. CDR3 length: 13 amino acids. Trimming removed 7 bases from V and 9 bases from J; junction bases left unmatched: 5. In germline, CDR1 is KGHDR, CDR2 SFDVKD. In nucleotides, the CDR3 is TGTGCCACCAGCCTGGACAGGGGGGCGCCCCAGCATTTT. Translating it yields CATSLDRGAPQHF.

CDR3 sequence reads: CASSLVGSYTEAFF. CDR3 sequence (DNA): TGTGCCAGCAGCTTAGTGGGCAGCTACACTGAAGCTTTCTTT. The chain couples TRBV7-9 to TRBJ1-1; D not certain. The germline V gene has CDR1 SEHNR and CDR2 FQNEAQ (reference sequence). V lost 1 base to trimming and J lost 3 bases, with 9 bases between them. The CDR3 spans 14 residues.

This clone was counted once. The V call is TRBV5-4, the J call TRBJ1-5; D may be TRBD1 (6 bases). The CDR3 spans 15 residues. Germline loops: CDR1 SGHNT, CDR2 YYREEE (reference sequence). V lost 0 bases and J 7 bases, leaving 14 bases between the germline ends. CDR3 sequence: CASSLDSGAGQPQHF. CDR3 nucleotides: TGTGCCAGCAGCTTGGACTCAGGGGCCGGGCAGCCCCAGCATTTT.

CDR3 sequence: CASSGWDRENEKLFF. The DNA for the CDR3 is TGTGCCAGCAGCGGATGGGACAGAGAAAATGAAAAACTGTTTTTT. J is TRBJ1-4 and V is TRBV7-9, with 7 bases lining up with TRBD1. After removal of 5 bases from V and 5 bases from J, the junction contained 8 bases not matched to a gene. CDR1 is SEHNR, CDR2 FQNEAQ, per germline (reference sequence). The CDR3 sequence is 15 residues long.

V gene TRBV19 combines with J gene TRBJ2-3; 8 bases match TRBD2. V was clipped by 9 bases and J by 0 bases; unmatched bases: 5. Per germline, CDR1 LNHDA and CDR2 SQIVND (reference sequence). The CDR3 spans 14 residues. CDR3 sequence (DNA): TGTGCCAGCGGTAGCGGGGTAAGCACAGATACGCAGTATTTT. Amino acids: CASGSGVSTDTQYF. The complete variable domain, with remaining parts taken from reference TRBV19 and TRBJ2-3, reads DGGITQSPKYLFRKEGQNVTLSCEQNLNHDAMYWYRQDPGQGLRLIYYSQIVNDFQKGDIAEGYSVSREKKESFPLTVTSAQKNPTAFYLCASGSGVSTDTQYFGPGTRLTVL.

The genes are TRBV3-1 (or the pseudogene TRBV3-2) and TRBJ2-1; perhaps TRBD2 as D (5 bases). Trimming cost V 1 base and J 10 bases, with 17 bases left between them. The CDR3 sequence is 15 residues long. The V gene's germline CDR1 is LGHDT and CDR2 YNNKEL (reference sequence). CDR3 loop: CASSQVGDLGVEQFF. The CDR3 region has the DNA TGTGCCAGCAGCCAAGTGGGAGACCTCGGGGTCGAGCAGTTCTTC.

CDR3 DNA sequence: TGTGCCAGCAGCTTAAACGGGTACGAGCAGTACTTC. This encodes CASSLNGYEQYF. V gene TRBV5-6 combines with J gene TRBJ2-7; D remains ambiguous. V was shortened by 2 bases and J by 4 bases, with 7 bases between the two germline ends. Germline CDR1 and CDR2: SGHDT and YYEEEE. This CDR3 is built from 12 residues.

CDR3 nucleotide sequence: TGTGCCAGCAGCCCCCCGGGGGGCACGCGGTCATCCTACGAGCAGTACTTC. Protein product: CASSPPGGTRSSYEQYF. The chain uses TRBV7-9 and TRBJ2-7, with TRBD2 as a possible D gene (7 bases). There are 17 residues in the CDR3. V was cut by 5 bases and J by 1 base, with 21 bases left in between. Germline CDR1 SEHNR, CDR2 FQNEAQ (reference sequence).

In its sample, this clone ranks as large. The V and J genes are TRBV7-9 and TRBJ2-2, with TRBD1 matching over 9 bases. The J segment lost 1 base and the V segment lost 6 bases, leaving 6 bases of the junction unmatched. Per germline, CDR1 SEHNR and CDR2 FQNEAQ (reference sequence). The length of the CDR3 is 16 residues. The CDR3 loop reads CASRAGTGMNTGELFF. CDR3 in DNA: TGTGCCAGCAGGGCCGGGACAGGGATGAACACCGGGGAGCTGTTTTTT.

Relative to its sample, this clone is large. The rearrangement joins TRBV28 to TRBJ1-2; TRBD1 aligns across 9 bases. The CDR3 is 17 residues long. With V trimmed by 2 bases and J by 3 bases, 10 bases remained unmatched. Per germline, CDR1 MDHEN and CDR2 SYDVKM. This chain's CDR3 is CASSLAPDRGFDYGYTF. The CDR3 region has the DNA TGTGCCAGCAGTTTAGCACCTGACAGGGGGTTTGACTATGGCTACACCTTC.

J is TRBJ2-4 and V is TRBV7-2, with TRBD1 matching 8 bases. Germline assignment: CDR1 SGHTA and CDR2 FQGNSA. J gave up 6 bases and V 5 bases, and 6 bases lay outside the gene matches. CDR3 length equals 14 residues. This CDR3 is CASSPWTGTNIQYF. The CDR3, as DNA: TGTGCCAGCAGCCCATGGACAGGGACAAACATTCAGTACTTC.

The chain recombines TRBV7-9 with TRBJ2-4; tentatively, D is TRBD1 (6 bases). There are 14 residues in the CDR3. Trimming shortened V by 1 base and J by 8 bases, and 12 bases separated the two germline ends. Per germline, CDR1 SEHNR and CDR2 FQNEAQ (reference sequence). The CDR3 bases are TGTGCCAGCAGCTTAGAGAATAACAGGGACATTCAGTACTTC. Its protein is CASSLENNRDIQYF.